The 15 T cell receptor beta chains presented below share a single source sample, sequenced in a study of blood T cells in healthy people across ages. Combining a sample-barcoded 5' primer with a J-beta primer mix, a second PCR ran for roughly 7 to 12 cycles. One entry per CDR3 protein results from TCRdb running MiXCR on the 5' RACE reads. This table has 650,000 to 800,000 distinct CDR3 sequences, roughly 44% appearing once. The material sequenced was blood. The receptors derive from a man in his fifties or sixties in good health.

The rearrangement links TRBV20-1 to TRBJ2-7; 7 bases map to TRBD1. J lost 0 bases, V lost 3 bases, and 8 bases had no gene match. The CDR3 totals 15 residues. The germline CDR1 and CDR2 sequences are DFQATT and SNEGSKA (reference sequence). CDR3 loop: CSASRTGIGSYEQYF. The DNA for the CDR3 is TGCAGTGCTAGCAGGACAGGTATTGGCTCCTACGAGCAGTACTTC.

The chain couples TRBV6-5 to TRBJ1-1; D is possibly TRBD1 (5 bases). The ends were cut back, 0 bases at V and 1 base at J, with 9 bases in the middle. Germline CDR1 and CDR2: MNHEY and SVGAGI. This CDR3 region has 15 residues. CDR3 residues: CASSYSNRRNTEAFF. CDR3 in DNA: TGTGCCAGCAGTTACTCGAACAGGAGGAACACTGAAGCTTTCTTT.

This chain connects TRBV7-2 to TRBJ1-2; D gene unclear. V was trimmed by 2 bases and J by 1 base, leaving 2 bases between them. Germline V CDR1 and CDR2: SGHTA, FQGNSA. CDR3 length equals 12 residues. The CDR3 DNA follows: TGTGCCAGCAGCTTAAATAACTATGGCTACACCTTC. Translating gives CASSLNNYGYTF.

The chain employs TRBV7-2 and TRBJ2-1; TRBD1 agrees at 10 bases. This CDR3 is 17 amino acids long. J was trimmed by 2 bases and V by 5 bases; bases with no gene match: 9. From germline, CDR1 is SGHTA and CDR2 FQGNSA. Here the CDR3 reads CASSAGPGTGAYNEQFF. The DNA of the CDR3 is TGTGCCAGCAGCGCTGGACCAGGGACAGGGGCCTACAATGAGCAGTTCTTC.

To note about this clonotype: Compared with germline, one end of the junction differs, possibly owing to a read error. The CDR3 sequence is CASSPLTSGGAGEQYF. CDR3 sequence (DNA): TGTGCTAGCAGCCCCCTGACTAGCGGGGGGGCTGGTGAGCAGTACTTC. The chain joins TRBV7-7 to TRBJ2-5; 14 nucleotides align to TRBD2. The CDR3 length is 16 residues. Germline V CDR1 and CDR2: SSHAT, FNYEAQ (reference sequence).

The V gene is TRBV4-3, the J gene TRBJ2-7; D remains ambiguous. With the DNA end fitting TRBJ2-5 better, the J assignment may be wrong. The CDR3 is 15 residues long. Germline V gene data show CDR1 as LGHNA and CDR2 as YSLEER. The CDR3 reads CASSQESDIEGTQYF. The CDR3 coding sequence is TGCGCCAGCAGCCAAGAATCAGACATTGAAGGGACCCAGTACTTC.

Comments on this clonotype: A read error may account for a junction end that differs from germline. The CDR3 reads CASSRGVTYNERFF. The CDR3 DNA reads as TGTGCCAGCAGCAGGGGGGTTACCTACAATGAGCGGTTCTTC. V usage is TRBV7-2 and J usage is TRBJ2-1; tentatively, D is TRBD1 or TRBD2 (6 bases each). Germline assignment: CDR1 SGHTA and CDR2 FQGNSA. The CDR3 spans 14 residues.

Worth noting for this clonotype: It may be a read error: a sequence one base away is much more abundant. This chain joins TRBV7-7 and TRBJ2-7; 10 bases fit TRBD1. The J call may be mistaken, given a closer DNA end match to TRBJ2-5. Per germline, CDR1 SSHAT and CDR2 FNYEAQ (reference sequence). This CDR3 has 16 amino acids. In DNA, the CDR3 is TGTGCTTGCAGCTTATCGGGGACAGGGGATTGGGAGACCCAGTACTTC. Translation gives CACSLSGTGDWETQYF.

The J gene is TRBJ1-4, the V gene TRBV2; possible D gene TRBD1, 5 bases. Germline CDR1 and CDR2: SNHLY and FYNNEI. With 10 bases removed from V and 8 bases from J, the gap between germline ends came to 23 bases. The CDR3 spans 15 residues. CDR3 residues: CATTAHQGTGEKLFF. The CDR3 DNA follows: TGTGCCACCACCGCTCACCAGGGTACGGGGGAAAAACTGTTTTTT.

The genes are TRBV6-4 and TRBJ2-1, with 8 positions matching TRBD1. Germline CDR1 MRHNA, CDR2 SNTAGT. The CDR3 has 16 amino acids. The ends lost 1 base at V and 8 bases at J; junction bases unmatched: 10. This CDR3 is CASSDLGGSGGDEQFF. CDR3 nucleotides: TGTGCCAGCAGTGACTTGGGTGGGTCAGGGGGCGATGAGCAGTTCTTC.

V usage is TRBV27 and J usage is TRBJ2-1; 8 bases match TRBD2. The length of the CDR3 is 15 residues. The ends lost 9 bases at V and 7 bases at J; junction bases unmatched: 14. The germline CDR1 and CDR2 sequences are MNHEY and SMNVEV (reference sequence). The CDR3 region is CASVKVVAGRNEQFF. CDR3 bases: TGTGCCAGTGTGAAGGTGGTAGCGGGGCGAAATGAGCAGTTCTTC.

The chain carries TRBV6-2 or TRBV6-3 and TRBJ1-2; D is ambiguous. This CDR3 contains 14 residues. V lost 6 bases and J 8 bases, leaving 19 bases between the germline ends. Germline V gives CDR1 MNHEY, CDR2 SVGEGT. Here the CDR3 DNA reads TGTGCCAGCAGCGCGACAAGGTCTTTAGGCGGCTACACCTTC. This sequence encodes CASSATRSLGGYTF.

As to this clonotype: A much larger clone differs by one base, so this may be a read error. V usage is TRBV28 and J usage is TRBJ2-3, with D possibly being TRBD2 (6 bases). CDR1 and CDR2 (germline): MDHEN, SYDVKM. CDR3 length: 16 residues. The chain's CDR3 is CASSRWGVSSTDAQYF. For the CDR3, the DNA is TGTGCCAGCAGCAGGTGGGGGGTGTCTAGCACAGATGCGCAGTATTTT.

The chain employs TRBV11-3 and TRBJ2-5; the D is unclear. Trimming removed 1 base at V and 1 base at J, with 10 bases between. Germline lookup yields CDR1 SGHNT and CDR2 YENEEA. The CDR3 runs to 15 residues. The DNA for the CDR3 is TGTGCCAGCAGCTTAGTATTCACAGCCCAAGAGACCCAGTACTTC. It is translated as CASSLVFTAQETQYF.

This chain connects TRBV6-5 to TRBJ2-7; D unclear. CDR1 and CDR2 (germline): MNHEY, SVGAGI. V gave up 5 bases and J gave up 0 bases, with 14 bases separating them. The CDR3 runs 15 residues. The CDR3 nucleotides read TGTGCCAGCAGTGGGCGGAGTGGTGGCTCCTACGAGCAGTACTTC. Translation: CASSGRSGGSYEQYF.